This is a list of T cell receptor beta chains from one sample in a study of T cell clonotyping in hematopoietic cell transplantation. Profiling relied on immunoSEQ multiplex PCR, and the TCRdb table lists in-frame clones only, not all of them. Counted here are roughly 23,000 clones, roughly 90% occurring once; the ten biggest clones make up roughly 3.5%. This specimen was peripheral blood mononuclear cells, taken before stem cell transplant. These receptors originate from a man aged 18 to 30 with biphenotypic leukemia. Some clones in this sample may be carry-over from other donors' samples. CDR3s include the opening cysteine and the closing phenylalanine or tryptophan. A D gene is named only where the DNA matches it firmly. Some rows mark clone size as missing; the rest say once, few, many or name a class of expanded clone.

V gene	clone size	D gene	J gene	CDR3 DNA	CDR3 protein
TRBV5-1	.	.	TRBJ2-7	TGCGCCAGCAGCTTGGAGGGACGGCGGACTTACGAGCAGTACTTC	CASSLEGRRTYEQYF
TRBV19	.	.	TRBJ1-1	TGTGCCAGTAGTATTTACGACGGACAAACTGAAGCTTTCTTT	CASSIYDGQTEAFF
TRBV6-1	.	TRBD2	TRBJ2-3	TGTGCCAGCATTGACGGGAGGCGCACAGATACGCAGTATTTT	CASIDGRRTDTQYF
TRBV5-1	.	.	TRBJ1-1	TGCGCCAGCAGCCCCGGAGGGGCGTCTGAAGCTTTCTTT	CASSPGGASEAFF
TRBV6-1	.	.	TRBJ2-1	TGTGCCAGCAGTGAAGGACTCAACCGTATCTACAATGAGCAGTTCTTC	CASSEGLNRIYNEQFF
TRBV25-1	few	.	TRBJ1-4	TGTGCCAGCAGTTCAGGAACCACTAATGAAAAACTGTTTTTT	CASSSGTTNEKLFF
TRBV30	.	TRBD1	TRBJ2-7	TGTGCCGCAGCGACAGGGGGAAGCTCCTACGAGCAGTACTTC	CAAATGGSSYEQYF
TRBV19	few	TRBD1	TRBJ2-7	TGTGCCAGTAGTACCCCGACAGGGGGCGGCGGTCCCTACGAGCAGTACTTC	CASSTPTGGGGPYEQYF
TRBV6-6	.	.	TRBJ1-5	TGTGCCAGCAGTGGAAGGGCCCCCCTGATGTCCCAGCATTTT	CASSGRAPLMSQHF
TRBV27	.	TRBD1	TRBJ2-3	TGTGCCAGCAGTTTAGGGTCAGGACAGGGTTCAGATACGCAGTATTTT	CASSLGSGQGSDTQYF
TRBV7-2	.	TRBD1	TRBJ2-2	TGTGCCAGCAGCTTAGCGGGACAGAGGGAGCTGTTTTTT	CASSLAGQRELFF
TRBV5-1	.	TRBD1	TRBJ1-3	TGCGCCAGCAGCTTGTTTAACAGGGGGCAAGGAAACACCATATATTTT	CASSLFNRGQGNTIYF
TRBV5-6	.	TRBD1	TRBJ2-6	TGTGCCAGCAGCCCCGGGACAGGGGGCGCGTTGGGGACTTTC	CASSPGTGGALGTF
TRBV27	.	.	TRBJ1-2	TGTGCCAGCAGTCCCGAGAGCGACAACCTTGACGGCTACACCTTC	CASSPESDNLDGYTF
TRBV5-6	.	.	TRBJ2-5	TGTGCCAGCAGCTCTCCAGGCAGGGCCCCAGAGACCCAGTACTTC	CASSSPGRAPETQYF
TRBV7-9	.	.	TRBJ2-7	TGTGCCAGCAGCTTAGTAGGAGCCCTATCCTACGAGCAGTACTTC	CASSLVGALSYEQYF
TRBV6-6	.	.	TRBJ1-2	TGTGCCAGCGCGGTCGAGGCAGGGAAAGGCGGCTACACCTTC	CASAVEAGKGGYTF
TRBV14	.	.	TRBJ2-7	TGTGCCAGCAGCCAAGATCTAGAGGGTCGGCTAAATGGGGCCTACGAGCAGTACTTC	CASSQDLEGRLNGAYEQYF
TRBV7-8	.	TRBD2	TRBJ2-1	TGTGCCAGCAGCTTAGCAGGGACTAGCGGTGGGAGGGGCTCCTACAATGAGCAGTTCTTC	CASSLAGTSGGRGSYNEQFF
TRBV27	.	.	TRBJ1-2	TGTGCCACCACCTCGGAGAGATATGGCTACACCTTC	CATTSERYGYTF
TRBV11-2	.	TRBD2	TRBJ2-2	TGTGCCAGCAGCGCCCAACTAGCGGCCGGGGAGCTGTTTTTT	CASSAQLAAGELFF
TRBV7-2	.	TRBD1	TRBJ1-1	TGTGCCAGCAGCCGCGATAGGACAGGAACTGAAGCTTTCTTT	CASSRDRTGTEAFF
TRBV27	.	TRBD1	TRBJ1-2	TGTGCCAGCAGTTTAAGCCAACAGGGGGGTGTCTATGGCTACACCTTC	CASSLSQQGGVYGYTF
TRBV19	.	.	TRBJ1-2	TGTGCCAGTAGTATAGAGGGCAGTGCCAACTATGGCTACACCTTC	CASSIEGSANYGYTF
TRBV2	once	.	TRBJ2-3	TGTGCCCACCCCCATCATGACAGTTCAGATACGCAGTATTTT	CAHPHHDSSDTQYF
TRBV5-1	.	TRBD2	TRBJ2-1	TGCGCCAGCAGCTATCAAACGGGGGGAGAATACAATGAGCAGTTCTTC	CASSYQTGGEYNEQFF
TRBV19	.	TRBD1	TRBJ1-2	TGTGCCACCTCTGGACAGGCGCGAGACTATGGCTACACCTTC	CATSGQARDYGYTF
TRBV7-9	.	.	TRBJ1-2	TGTGCCAGCAGCGCGTCTACCGGGACAACTGGGTGGGCGGACTATGGCTACACCTTC	CASSASTGTTGWADYGYTF
TRBV19	.	.	TRBJ1-4	TGTGCCAGTAGTAACCAGGGTGGAGAAAAACTGTTTTTT	CASSNQGGEKLFF
TRBV2	large	.	TRBJ2-5	TGTGCCAGCAGTGCGAGGACAGCACAAGAGACCCAGTACTTC	CASSARTAQETQYF
TRBV7-3	.	TRBD2	TRBJ2-1	TGTGCCAGCAGCACTCTCGGTAGCGGGGGGGCCGGGAACAATGAGCAGTTCTTC	CASSTLGSGGAGNNEQFF
TRBV19	.	TRBD1	TRBJ2-7	TGTGCCAGTAGTTACGTCGGGACAGCTTTTTACGAGCAGTACTTC	CASSYVGTAFYEQYF
TRBV4-1	.	.	TRBJ2-7	TGCGCCAGCAGCCAAGGGTGGCAGGCCGCCTACGAGCAGTACTTC	CASSQGWQAAYEQYF
TRBV7-9	.	.	TRBJ1-1	TGTGCCAGCAAGTTCGCTGGTAACACTGAAGCTTTCTTT	CASKFAGNTEAFF
TRBV5-4	.	.	TRBJ1-3	TGTGCCTGCAGTGATTCGAACTTAAACACCATATATTTT	CACSDSNLNTIYF
TRBV5-6	.	TRBD1	TRBJ2-2	TGTGCCAGCAGCTTTACGCGACAGGGTTTCTACGGGGAGCTGTTTTTT	CASSFTRQGFYGELFF
TRBV6-1	.	TRBD1	TRBJ2-7	TGTGCCAGCAGAGCCGGGACAGCTCCTCTCGGAGAGCAGTACTTC	CASRAGTAPLGEQYF
TRBV7-2	.	.	TRBJ2-1	TGTGCCAGCAGTTACCAACTAGCGGCAGGGGGTAATGAGCAGTTCTTC	CASSYQLAAGGNEQFF
TRBV19	.	TRBD1	TRBJ1-2	TGTGCCAGTAGTCGCAACGGACAGGGGGCGAACTATGGCTACACCTTC	CASSRNGQGANYGYTF
TRBV12-5	.	.	TRBJ1-2	TGTGCTAGTGGTTTGGTACTGGGAGGGAACTATGGCTACACCTTC	CASGLVLGGNYGYTF
TRBV11-2	.	TRBD1	TRBJ1-6	TGTGCCAGCAGCTTATCTGTTGGGGACAGCCATAATTCACCCCTCCACTTT	CASSLSVGDSHNSPLHF
TRBV29-1	.	.	TRBJ1-1	TGCAGCGTTGCCCAGGGTAAAGCTTTCTTT	CSVAQGKAFF
TRBV27	few	.	TRBJ2-7	TGTGCCAGCAGGGGGTGGGGCGCCCACGAGCAGTACTTC	CASRGWGAHEQYF
TRBV5-6	.	.	TRBJ1-3	TGTGCCAGCAGCTTGGAGGAGGGCACCATATATTTT	CASSLEEGTIYF
TRBV4-2	.	TRBD2	TRBJ2-5	TGTGCCAGCAGCCCGGGACTAGCGCCGGCAGAGACCCAGTACTTC	CASSPGLAPAETQYF
TRBV6-4	.	.	TRBJ1-2	TGTGCCAGCAGCCCACAGCCGGATAACTATGGCTACACCTTC	CASSPQPDNYGYTF
TRBV7-6	.	TRBD2	TRBJ2-5	TGTGCCAGCAGCTTAGAGCGGCCTAGCGGGCAAGAGACCCAGTACTTC	CASSLERPSGQETQYF
TRBV5-1	.	TRBD2	TRBJ2-3	TGCGCCAGCAGCGGGACTAGCGGGGGCACTTATACGCAGTATTTT	CASSGTSGGTYTQYF
TRBV11-2	once	TRBD2	TRBJ2-3	TGTGCCAGCAGCTTAGATCGTCTCGGGACTAGTTCCGATACGCAGTATTTT	CASSLDRLGTSSDTQYF
TRBV6-4	.	.	TRBJ2-3	TGTGCCAGCAGTGACGAGGCTAGCGGCACAGATACGCAGTATTTT	CASSDEASGTDTQYF
TRBV28	.	.	TRBJ2-7	TGTGCCAGCAGCCCCCTCCCGGCCACTTACTACGAGCAGTACTTC	CASSPLPATYYEQYF
TRBV15	.	.	TRBJ2-3	TGTGCCACCAGCAGAGATCCTGGGGACTTGGGCACAGATACGCAGTATTTT	CATSRDPGDLGTDTQYF
TRBV10-1	.	.	TRBJ1-1	TGCGCCAGCAGTGATAGGACAGCAGGCACTGAAGCTTTCTTT	CASSDRTAGTEAFF
TRBV7-9	.	.	TRBJ2-7	TGTGCCAGCAGCTTAGGGAGGGGCGACTCCTACGAGCAGTACTTC	CASSLGRGDSYEQYF
TRBV10-1	.	.	TRBJ1-5	TGCGCCAGCGGGGGAGGGTTAAGGGGCGTAAATCAGCCCCAGCATTTT	CASGGGLRGVNQPQHF